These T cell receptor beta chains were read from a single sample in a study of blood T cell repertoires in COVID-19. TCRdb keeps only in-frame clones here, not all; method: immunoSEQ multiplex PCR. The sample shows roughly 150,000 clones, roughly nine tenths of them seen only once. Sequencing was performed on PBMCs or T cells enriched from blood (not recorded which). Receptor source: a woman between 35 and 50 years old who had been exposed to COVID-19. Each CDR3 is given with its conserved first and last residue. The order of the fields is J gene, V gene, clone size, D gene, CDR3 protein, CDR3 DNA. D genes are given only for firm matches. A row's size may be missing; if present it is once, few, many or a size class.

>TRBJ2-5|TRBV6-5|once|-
CASSYSATGETQYF
TGTGCCAGCAGTTACTCGGCTACGGGGGAGACCCAGTACTTC
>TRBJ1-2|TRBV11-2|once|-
CASSLPSNGGWGYTF
TGTGCCAGCAGCTTACCCAGTAATGGGGGCTGGGGCTACACCTTC
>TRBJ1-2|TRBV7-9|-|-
CASSLPGGDFGYTF
TGTGCCAGCAGCTTACCTGGAGGGGATTTTGGCTACACCTTC
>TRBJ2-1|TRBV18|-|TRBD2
CASSPRASGSYYNEQFF
TGTGCCAGCTCACCAAGGGCTAGCGGGAGTTACTACAATGAGCAGTTCTTC
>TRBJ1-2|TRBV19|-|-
CASSIELTATNGYTF
TGTGCCAGTAGTATAGAATTGACAGCCACGAATGGCTACACCTTC
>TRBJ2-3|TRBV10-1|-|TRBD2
CASSASGITDTQYF
TGCGCCAGCAGTGCTAGCGGGATCACAGATACGCAGTATTTT
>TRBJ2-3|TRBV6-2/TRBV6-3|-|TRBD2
CASSYFRASGGTTDTQYF
TGTGCCAGCAGTTACTTTCGGGCTAGCGGGGGTACCACAGATACGCAGTATTTT
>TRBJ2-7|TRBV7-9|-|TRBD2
CASSLASSGGYEQYF
TGTGCCAGCAGCTTAGCGAGTAGCGGGGGCTACGAGCAGTACTTC
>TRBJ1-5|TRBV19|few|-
CASSRQVNQPQHF
TGTGCCAGTAGTAGGCAGGTTAATCAGCCCCAGCATTTT
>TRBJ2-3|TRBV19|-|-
CGTTKMGGSTDTQYF
TGTGGCACGACTAAGATGGGGGGTAGCACAGATACGCAGTATTTT
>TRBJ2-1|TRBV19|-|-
CASKSERDNEQFF
TGTGCCAGTAAGAGCGAAAGAGACAATGAGCAGTTCTTC
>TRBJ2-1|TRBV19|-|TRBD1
CASSLGTGGYNEQFF
TGTGCCAGTAGTCTCGGGACAGGGGGCTACAATGAGCAGTTCTTC
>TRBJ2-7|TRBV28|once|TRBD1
CASSRQGISYEQYF
TGTGCCAGCAGTCGACAGGGGATCTCCTACGAGCAGTACTTC
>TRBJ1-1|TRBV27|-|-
CASQRGKNTEAFF
TGTGCCAGCCAACGGGGGAAGAACACTGAAGCTTTCTTT
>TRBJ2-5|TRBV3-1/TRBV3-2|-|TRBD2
CASTGSGSPGETQYF
TGTGCCAGCACCGGTAGCGGGAGCCCTGGGGAGACCCAGTACTTC
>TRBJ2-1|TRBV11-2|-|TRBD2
CASSWTSGRVGEQFF
TGTGCCAGCAGCTGGACTAGCGGGAGGGTGGGGGAGCAGTTCTTC
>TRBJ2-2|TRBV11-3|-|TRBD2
CASSSAAGVGTGELFF
TGTGCCAGCAGCTCCGCGGCGGGAGTAGGTACCGGGGAGCTGTTTTTT
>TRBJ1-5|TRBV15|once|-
CATSRTDGNQPQHF
TGTGCCACCAGCCGAACAGATGGGAATCAGCCCCAGCATTTT
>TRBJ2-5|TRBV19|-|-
CASSPGESGQETQYF
TGTGCCAGTAGCCCTGGGGAGAGCGGTCAAGAGACCCAGTACTTC
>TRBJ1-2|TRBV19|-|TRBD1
CASSGDSPPHYGYTF
TGTGCCAGTAGTGGGGACAGTCCACCACACTATGGCTACACCTTC
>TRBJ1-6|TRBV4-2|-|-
CASSQDSNSPLHF
TGTGCCAGCAGCCAGGACAGTAATTCACCCCTCCACTTT
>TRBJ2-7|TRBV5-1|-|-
CASSLTVTEQYF
TGCGCCAGCAGCCTGACAGTCACCGAGCAGTACTTC
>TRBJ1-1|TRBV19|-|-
CASSTLWGVPNTEAFF
TGTGCCAGTAGTACCTTATGGGGGGTCCCGAACACTGAAGCTTTCTTT
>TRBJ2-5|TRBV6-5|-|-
CASSSQEQETQYF
TGTGCCAGCAGTTCGCAGGAACAAGAGACCCAGTACTTC
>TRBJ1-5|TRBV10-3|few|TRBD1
CAIGGTGQPQHF
TGTGCCATCGGAGGGACAGGCCAGCCCCAGCATTTT
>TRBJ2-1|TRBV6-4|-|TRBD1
CASRGGQGIGEQFF
TGTGCCAGCAGAGGGGGACAGGGTATCGGTGAGCAGTTCTTC
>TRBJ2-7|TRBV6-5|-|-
CASRTTGASFYEQYF
TGTGCCAGCAGAACGACAGGAGCTTCCTTCTACGAGCAGTACTTC
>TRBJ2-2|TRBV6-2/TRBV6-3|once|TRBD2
CASSRQREGEVGELFF
TGTGCCAGCAGCCGTCAGCGGGAGGGAGAAGTCGGGGAGCTGTTTTTT